These T cell receptor beta chains were read from a single sample in a study of blood T cell repertoires in COVID-19. Libraries were prepared by immunoSEQ multiplex PCR; TCRdb keeps only in-frame clonotypes and omits some of them. The table lists tens of thousands of clones, approximately 90% of them singletons, with over 2.5% in the top ten. The material sequenced was peripheral blood. The receptors were gathered from a woman of 80 years or more with acute or convalescent COVID-19. Both conserved end residues are part of each CDR3. The D gene is left open where the match is weak.

CDR3 protein	CDR3 DNA	J gene	CDR3 length	D gene	V gene
CASSFEGTPHSPLHF	TGTGCCAGCAGCTTCGAGGGTACACCACATTCACCCCTCCACTTT	TRBJ1-6	15	-	TRBV7-9
CASTLRGANEQFF	TGTGCCAGCACCTTACGGGGGGCGAATGAGCAGTTCTTC	TRBJ2-1	13	-	TRBV27
CASRASNQPQHF	TGTGCCAGCAGGGCTAGCAATCAGCCCCAGCATTTT	TRBJ1-5	12	-	TRBV12-3/TRBV12-4
CASSLPAYTEAFF	TGTGCCAGCAGTTTACCCGCGTATACTGAAGCTTTCTTT	TRBJ1-1	13	-	TRBV28
CASNTPGQGAAGELFF	TGTGCCAGTAACACCCCGGGACAGGGGGCCGCCGGGGAGCTGTTTTTT	TRBJ2-2	16	TRBD1	TRBV28
CASSFNQETQYF	TGTGCCAGCAGCTTCAACCAAGAGACCCAGTACTTC	TRBJ2-5	12	-	TRBV7-2
CASSLDPSGGANEQFF	TGCGCCAGCAGCTTGGACCCTAGCGGGGGGGCCAATGAGCAGTTCTTC	TRBJ2-1	16	TRBD2	TRBV5-1
CASSQDPMDRFYGYTF	TGTGCCAGCAGCCAAGATCCAATGGACAGATTTTATGGCTACACCTTC	TRBJ1-2	16	-	TRBV3-1/TRBV3-2
CASSLPTGGGGQPQHF	TGTGCCAGTAGTCTCCCGACAGGTGGGGGGGGTCAGCCCCAGCATTTT	TRBJ1-5	16	-	TRBV19
CASTPTNPGQGNGYTF	TGCGCCAGCACCCCGACCAATCCGGGACAGGGCAATGGCTACACCTTC	TRBJ1-2	16	TRBD1	TRBV5-1